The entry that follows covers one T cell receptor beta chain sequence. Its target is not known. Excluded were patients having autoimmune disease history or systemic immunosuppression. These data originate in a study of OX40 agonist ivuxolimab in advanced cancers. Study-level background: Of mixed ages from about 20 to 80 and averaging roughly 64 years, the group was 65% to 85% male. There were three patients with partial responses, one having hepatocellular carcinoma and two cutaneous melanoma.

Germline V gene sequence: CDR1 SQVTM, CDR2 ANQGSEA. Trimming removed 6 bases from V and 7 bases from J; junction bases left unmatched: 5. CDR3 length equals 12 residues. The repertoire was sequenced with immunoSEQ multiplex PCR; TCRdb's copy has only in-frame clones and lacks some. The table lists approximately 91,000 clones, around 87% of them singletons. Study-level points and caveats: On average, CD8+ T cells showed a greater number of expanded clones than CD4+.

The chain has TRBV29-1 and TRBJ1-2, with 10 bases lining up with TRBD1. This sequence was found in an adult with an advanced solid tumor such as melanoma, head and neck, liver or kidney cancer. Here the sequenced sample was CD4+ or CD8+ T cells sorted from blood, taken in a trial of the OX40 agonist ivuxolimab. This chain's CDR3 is CSVRQGAVGYTF. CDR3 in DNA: TGCAGCGTCCGACAGGGGGCGGTTGGCTACACCTTC.